A single sample gave rise to the 9 T cell receptor beta chains below, sequenced in a study of CD8 T cells in Susac syndrome. A quantity of about 0.45 to 1 ug RNA underwent reverse transcription using random hexamers. MiXCR, run by TCRdb on the immunoSEQ multiplex PCR reads, gives a single entry per CDR3 protein. This table has some 190,000 distinct CDR3 sequences, around 95% appearing once. Sequencing was done on a sample of CD4+ T cells from PBMCs. Every receptor here comes from a human donor in good health.

V and J are TRBV18 and TRBJ1-5, with D tentatively TRBD1 (5 bases). The CDR3 spans 17 residues. Germline loops: CDR1 KGHSH, CDR2 LQKENI. V was pared by 2 bases and J by 0 bases, with 14 bases between. CDR3 sequence (DNA): TGTGCCAGCTCACCAGGGGCTGCAGGAATTAGCAATCAGCCCCAGCATTTT. Its translation: CASSPGAAGISNQPQHF.

This chain connects TRBV6-1 to TRBJ2-1, with D possibly called TRBD1 or TRBD2 (5 bases each). V dropped 10 bases and J dropped 0 bases, with 10 bases sitting between them. The CDR3 runs to 13 residues. From germline, CDR1 is MNHNS and CDR2 SASEGT. The CDR3 DNA reads as TGTGCCATGAGGGGTGACTCCTACAATGAGCAGTTCTTC. The encoded protein is CAMRGDSYNEQFF.

The rearrangement links TRBV7-9 to TRBJ2-2; D may be TRBD2 (5 bases). Germline V gene sequence: CDR1 SEHNR, CDR2 FQNEAQ (reference sequence). The germline V and J ends were trimmed by 2 bases and 7 bases, with 8 bases remaining between them. The CDR3 covers 13 residues. The CDR3 coding sequence is TGTGCCAGCAGCTTAAGCGGAGGCGGGGAGCTGTTTTTT. Its translation: CASSLSGGGELFF.

The rearrangement joins TRBV20-1 to TRBJ2-1; D is possibly TRBD1 (6 bases). Between the trimmed V and J ends, which lost 5 bases and 7 bases, there was a span of 15 bases. The CDR3 loop spans 13 amino acids. The germline V gene encodes CDR1 DFQATT and CDR2 SNEGSKA (reference sequence). This chain's CDR3 is CSARIGQGNEQFF. The CDR3, as DNA: TGCAGTGCTCGGATTGGGCAGGGGAATGAGCAGTTCTTC.

The V call is TRBV7-2, the J call TRBJ2-4; D remains unclear. Trimming removed 0 bases at V and 7 bases at J, with 7 bases between. The CDR3 is 13 residues long. Germline CDR1 reads SGHTA; CDR2 reads FQGNSA. The CDR3, as DNA: TGTGCCAGCAGCTTAGCTGTCGAGAACATTCAGTACTTC. Its translation: CASSLAVENIQYF.

This rearrangement joins TRBV9 to TRBJ1-6; D is unclear. V lost 6 bases to trimming and J lost 7 bases, with 17 bases between them. The CDR3 has 15 amino acids. Germline V CDR1 and CDR2: SGDLS, YYNGEE. This chain's CDR3 is CASNPTGPPNSPLHF. CDR3 DNA: TGTGCCAGCAACCCAACCGGGCCTCCCAATTCACCCCTCCACTTT. Looking up the rest from reference TRBV9 and TRBJ1-6 gives the full variable domain: DSGVTQTPKHLITATGQRVTLRCSPRSGDLSVYWYQQSLDQGLQFLIQYYNGEERAKGNILERFSAQQFPDLHSELNLSSLELGDSALYFCASNPTGPPNSPLHFGNGTRLTVT.

The V call is TRBV5-1, the J call TRBJ1-2, with 11 positions matching TRBD1. The length of the CDR3 is 15 residues. From germline, CDR1 is SGHRS and CDR2 YFSETQ. J lost 5 bases, V lost 4 bases, and 7 bases had no gene match. The CDR3 nucleotides read TGCGCCAGCAGCAAAGGGACAGGGGGTGAATATGGCTACACCTTC. Amino acids: CASSKGTGGEYGYTF.

The rearrangement joins TRBV27 to TRBJ1-5; no reliable D call. The CDR3 sequence is 15 residues long. Germline CDR1 and CDR2: MNHEY and SMNVEV (reference sequence). V was cut by 0 bases and J by 2 bases, with 8 bases left in between. The CDR3 DNA follows: TGTGCCAGCAGTTTATCGTTCAACGGCAATCAGCCCCAGCATTTT. It specifies CASSLSFNGNQPQHF.

The count of this clonotype is one. The rearrangement uses TRBV20-1 and TRBJ2-5, with a tentative D call TRBD1 (5 bases). This CDR3 contains 13 residues. Per germline, CDR1 DFQATT and CDR2 SNEGSKA (reference sequence). The V and J ends lost 3 bases and 5 bases respectively, with 13 bases between them. The CDR3 DNA is TGCAGTGCTAGCGCCGCAGGGCGGGAGACCCAGTACTTC. Protein: CSASAAGRETQYF.